Described below is a single TCR beta chain sequence and its context. Antigen unknown. The data were obtained in a study of cytomegalovirus exposure and HLA in healthy donors. It was with 60 Vbeta and 13 Jbeta primers that the PCR ran. Some clones are missing from TCRdb's copy, which holds only in-frame ones; the method was immunoSEQ multiplex PCR. The sample has about 94,000 clones, around three quarters seen once. Overall study findings and caveats: The records held CMV serostatus as the only immune exposure information. It was confirmed in vitro that a few of the CMV-associated chains were specific for CMV antigens. In a later analysis, across HLA loci, associated TCR counts were highest for DRB1, lowest for HLA-C.

Sampled while nominally healthy, donors likely had unrecorded immune exposures. Trimming took off 1 base at V and 4 bases at J, with 22 bases between the two ends. This CDR3 comprises 18 residues. Looked up from germline, CDR1 is MGHRA and CDR2 is YSYEKL. The chain carries TRBV4-1 and TRBJ1-2, with D maybe TRBD1 (6 bases). This clonotype was obtained from a male donor in good health and CMV-seronegative. The sample comprised PBMCs. Here the CDR3 reads CASSQGFSQGGFRYGYTF. CDR3 nucleotide sequence: TGCGCCAGCAGCCAAGGATTTTCACAAGGGGGATTCCGCTATGGCTACACCTTC.